The 30 T cell receptor beta chains below come from one sample, sequenced in a study of immune evolution from preneoplasia to lung adenocarcinoma. Assay used: immunoSEQ multiplex PCR; TCRdb lists only in-frame clones, some missing. The data contain some 6,100 clones, about 84% of them seen just once; the ten biggest clones take up over 6.5%. The specimen was FFPE lung adenocarcinoma in situ tissue. The receptor source for this set is a donor older than 65 with lung adenocarcinoma.

The chain couples TRBV9 to TRBJ2-5, with 14 bases matching TRBD2. This CDR3 comprises 16 residues. J was trimmed by 2 bases and V by 2 bases; bases with no gene match: 2. Per the germline V gene, CDR1 is SGDLS and CDR2 is YYNGEE. CDR3 nucleotide sequence: TGTGCCAGCAGCGTCGGGACTAGCGGGAGACAAGAGACCCAGTACTTC. It specifies CASSVGTSGRQETQYF.

This clone was recorded a few times. The chain has TRBV5-6 and TRBJ2-2; no firm D call. CDR3 length: 13 residues. Per the germline V gene, CDR1 is SGHDT and CDR2 is YYEEEE. V was pared by 1 base and J by 2 bases, with 3 bases between. CDR3 residues: CASSLLNTGELFF. In DNA form, the CDR3 reads TGTGCCAGCAGCTTGTTAAACACCGGGGAGCTGTTTTTT.

V is TRBV10-3 and J is TRBJ2-3; 9 bases fit TRBD1. CDR1 and CDR2 from the germline V gene are ENHRY and SYGVKD. V lost 4 bases to trimming and J lost 2 bases; unmatched junction nucleotides: 7. This CDR3 has 16 amino acids. The CDR3 DNA reads as TGTGCCATCAGTGGTTCCGGGACAGGGATCACAGATACGCAGTATTTT. It is translated as CAISGSGTGITDTQYF.

This clone was found a few times. The V gene is TRBV6-1, the J gene TRBJ1-1, with D possibly matching TRBD1 (6 bases). Per the germline V gene, CDR1 is MNHNS and CDR2 is SASEGT. Deletions cut 5 bases from V and 0 bases from J, with 10 bases between. This CDR3 contains 14 residues. CDR3 loop: CASSTTGVNTEAFF. For the CDR3, the DNA is TGTGCCAGCAGTACGACAGGAGTGAACACTGAAGCTTTCTTT.

The chain joins TRBV18 to TRBJ2-7; D remains unclear. This CDR3 is built from 14 residues. Germline values: CDR1 KGHSH, CDR2 LQKENI. Trimming took off 2 bases at V and 4 bases at J, with 12 bases between the two ends. The CDR3, as DNA: TGTGCCAGCTCACCAACTGGCAGCTCGTACGAGCAGTACTTC. Translation: CASSPTGSSYEQYF.

This rearrangement joins TRBV9 to TRBJ2-7; the D gene is possibly TRBD2 (6 bases). V lost 0 bases, J lost 3 bases, and 16 bases lay in between. CDR1 is SGDLS and CDR2 is YYNGEE in the germline V gene. CDR3 size: 16 residues. The CDR3 region has the DNA TGTGCCAGCAGCGTAGGGTCGCAGGAGGGCCTCTACGAGCAGTACTTC. Protein: CASSVGSQEGLYEQYF.

This clone was observed once. The chain recombines TRBV27 with TRBJ2-3; 7 bases fit TRBD1. V was clipped by 0 bases and J by 6 bases; unmatched bases: 12. From germline, CDR1 is MNHEY and CDR2 SMNVEV (reference sequence). The CDR3 has 17 residues. CDR3 amino acids: CASSLSPGQRVPDTQYF. The CDR3, as DNA: TGTGCCAGCAGTTTATCCCCGGGACAGCGAGTACCCGATACGCAGTATTTT.

The V call is TRBV5-1, the J call TRBJ2-3, with D unresolved. Germline-derived CDR1 and CDR2 are SGHRS and YFSETQ. The CDR3 has 13 residues. V dropped 4 bases and J dropped 5 bases, with 11 bases sitting between them. Here the CDR3 DNA reads TGCGCCAGCAGCCCCTTTTCGGGAGATACGCAGTATTTT. It encodes CASSPFSGDTQYF.

This chain uses TRBV6-6 with TRBJ1-2, with D unresolved. The CDR3 runs to 13 residues. The germline V gene encodes CDR1 MNHNY and CDR2 SVGAGI (reference sequence). Trimming stripped 6 bases from V and 4 bases from J, with 12 bases between. The DNA of the CDR3 is TGTGCCAGCAGCCCCTGGAGCCCCTATGGCTACACCTTC. Its protein is CASSPWSPYGYTF.

This rearrangement joins TRBV6-6 to TRBJ1-5; 10 bases are shared with TRBD1. Germline V lookup: CDR1 MNHNY, CDR2 SVGAGI (reference sequence). The CDR3 contains 14 residues. The trim removed 6 bases at V and 11 bases at J, leaving 10 bases unmatched. CDR3 bases: TGTGCCAGCAGCACCGGGACAGGGGTTTCGTCCCAGCATTTT. As protein: CASSTGTGVSSQHF.

This sequence joins TRBV19 and TRBJ1-5; D uncertain. V lost 5 bases and J lost 1, with 18 bases in between. Germline V CDR1 and CDR2: LNHDA, SQIVND (reference sequence). This CDR3 has 17 amino acids. CDR3 DNA sequence: TGTGCCAGTAGTCCCCCGGGCAGCCTGTTGAGCAATCAGCCCCAGCATTTT. Translation gives CASSPPGSLLSNQPQHF.

There are a few counts of this clone. The chain combines TRBV5-1 with TRBJ2-2, with TRBD2 as a possible D gene (6 bases). The germline V gene has CDR1 SGHRS and CDR2 YFSETQ. Trimming removed 0 bases at V and 1 base at J, with 10 bases between. CDR3 length: 16 residues. This chain's CDR3 is CASSLDWEVNTGELFF. The CDR3 DNA follows: TGCGCCAGCAGCTTGGACTGGGAGGTGAACACCGGGGAGCTGTTTTTT.

The rearrangement uses TRBV9 and TRBJ1-2; TRBD1 aligns across 7 bases. The CDR3 has 14 residues. The trim removed 3 bases at V and 6 bases at J, leaving 8 bases unmatched. Germline V gene lookup returns CDR1 SGDLS and CDR2 YYNGEE. The CDR3 DNA reads as TGTGCCAGCAGCGCCCTGACAGGGATGGATGGCTACACCTTC. It yields the protein CASSALTGMDGYTF.

CDR3 loop: CASRDDRVPTLDYGYTF. The CDR3 DNA reads as TGTGCCAGCCGGGACGACAGGGTTCCCACACTAGACTATGGCTACACCTTC. The V gene is TRBV9, the J gene TRBJ1-2; 7 nucleotides agree with TRBD1. Per germline, CDR1 SGDLS and CDR2 YYNGEE. This CDR3 has 17 residues. Trimming cost V 7 bases and J 3 bases; bases outside gene matches: 18.

The chain couples TRBV5-6 to TRBJ1-6; D is perhaps TRBD1 (6 bases). Looked up from germline, CDR1 is SGHDT and CDR2 is YYEEEE. The CDR3 is 13 residues long. V lost 0 bases to trimming and J lost 10 bases, with 8 bases between them. The CDR3 DNA is TGTGCCAGCAGCTTGGCGGGGGGCTCACCCCTCCACTTT. This translates into CASSLAGGSPLHF. Supplemented by reference TRBV5-6 and TRBJ1-6, the full variable domain reads DAGVTQSPTHLIKTRGQQVTLRCSPKSGHDTVSWYQQALGQGPQFIFQYYEEEERQRGNFPDRFSGHQFPNYSSELNVNALLLGDSALYLCASSLAGGSPLHFGNGTRLTVT.

The V and J genes are TRBV2 and TRBJ2-2; TRBD1 matches 9 bases. V shed 3 bases, J shed 3 bases, and the junction held 5 bases outside the gene matches. This CDR3 contains 16 residues. Germline loops: CDR1 SNHLY, CDR2 FYNNEI. CDR3 nucleotides: TGTGCCAGCAGTGAGTGGACAGGGGAAGACACCGGGGAGCTGTTTTTT. Protein sequence: CASSEWTGEDTGELFF.

The V call is TRBV29-1, the J call TRBJ2-1; 7 positions agree with TRBD2. The germline gives CDR1 SQVTM, CDR2 ANQGSEA. The CDR3 totals 13 residues. V lost 0 bases to trimming and J lost 6 bases; unmatched junction nucleotides: 2. Written as DNA, the CDR3 is TGCAGCGTTGAAGATGGGGGGGGCAATGAGCAGTTCTTC. Its protein is CSVEDGGGNEQFF.

The chain couples TRBV2 to TRBJ1-2, with 10 nucleotides matching TRBD1. The V and J ends lost 4 bases and 8 bases, in that order; junction bases with no gene match: 4. The CDR3 covers 13 residues. Per germline, CDR1 SNHLY and CDR2 FYNNEI. In DNA, the CDR3 is TGTGCCAGCAGTGGGACAGGGGGAGTAGGCTACACCTTC. Protein sequence: CASSGTGGVGYTF.

The chain combines TRBV6-5 with TRBJ1-2; tentatively, D is TRBD1 (5 bases). CDR1 and CDR2 (germline): MNHEY, SVGAGI. The CDR3 consists of 11 residues. With 5 bases removed from V and 8 bases from J, the gap between germline ends came to 9 bases. CDR3 bases: TGTGCCAGCAGTCCAGGGAAAGGCTACACCTTC. Translation gives CASSPGKGYTF.

V is TRBV5-1 and J is TRBJ1-5, with 7 positions matching TRBD1. Germline assignment: CDR1 SGHRS and CDR2 YFSETQ. Trimming cost V 5 bases and J 6 bases; bases outside gene matches: 8. The CDR3 extends over 14 amino acids. The CDR3 nucleotides read TGCGCCAGCAGTAGACAGGGCGGTCGTCAGCCCCAGCATTTT. Translated, it gives CASSRQGGRQPQHF.

CDR3 region: CASSEFGRGNTIYF. CDR3 nucleotides: TGTGCCAGCAGTGAATTCGGCCGGGGAAACACCATATATTTT. The chain recombines TRBV25-1 with TRBJ1-3, with unresolved D. The CDR3 runs 14 residues. Trimming cost V 1 base and J 4 bases, with 8 bases left between them. Germline loops: CDR1 MGHDK, CDR2 SYGVNS.

V usage is TRBV30 and J usage is TRBJ1-1; D gene ambiguous. This CDR3 has 13 residues. Trimming cost V 0 bases and J 8 bases, with 13 bases left between them. CDR1 is GTSNPN and CDR2 is SVGIG in the germline V gene (reference sequence). The CDR3 DNA is TGTGCCTGGAGTGTATTTTCCGGAGGCGAAGCTTTCTTT. As protein: CAWSVFSGGEAFF.

This rearrangement joins TRBV7-2 to TRBJ1-6; D call uncertain. The V and J ends lost 5 bases and 9 bases respectively, with 11 bases between them. CDR3 length: 13 residues. Germline CDR1 and CDR2: SGHTA and FQGNSA. The DNA of the CDR3 is TGTGCCAGCAGCCCTTTCCTGGGTTCACCCCTCCACTTT. It translates to CASSPFLGSPLHF.

V gene TRBV5-1 combines with J gene TRBJ1-1; 8 bases agree with TRBD1. The CDR3 covers 16 residues. The germline CDR1 and CDR2 sequences are SGHRS and YFSETQ. J gave up 5 bases and V 2 bases, and 11 bases lay outside the gene matches. The CDR3 bases are TGCGCCAGCAGCTTTGGCCAGGGGGCACTAGGGACTGAAGCTTTCTTT. Amino acids: CASSFGQGALGTEAFF.

V gene TRBV29-1 combines with J gene TRBJ1-1; the D is unclear. The CDR3 totals 10 residues. Deletions cut 2 bases from V and 10 bases from J, with 8 bases between. The germline gives CDR1 SQVTM, CDR2 ANQGSEA. CDR3 in DNA: TGCAGCGTTGAACCCCCCAGAGCTTTCTTT. Residues: CSVEPPRAFF.

This chain links TRBV9 with TRBJ1-1; 8 positions agree with TRBD1. Germline loops: CDR1 SGDLS, CDR2 YYNGEE. This CDR3 has 15 residues. Trimming at V came to 0 bases and at J to 3 bases, leaving 4 bases not matched to a gene. CDR3 in amino acids: CASSVAMTGDTEAFF. In nucleotides, the CDR3 is TGTGCCAGCAGCGTAGCTATGACAGGGGACACTGAAGCTTTCTTT.

The chain joins TRBV11-2 to TRBJ1-5, with 7 nucleotides matching TRBD1. V dropped 5 bases and J dropped 7; count of bases not matched to a gene: 5. The CDR3 is 13 amino acids. Germline V gene lookup returns CDR1 SGHAT and CDR2 FQNNGV. The CDR3 DNA follows: TGTGCCAGCAGCGAGACAGGGTCCCAGCCCCAGCATTTT. Its translation is CASSETGSQPQHF.

V and J are TRBV5-6 and TRBJ2-1; possibly TRBD2 for D (5 bases). The CDR3 extends over 15 amino acids. Germline V CDR1 and CDR2: SGHDT, YYEEEE. V gave up 5 bases and J gave up 10 bases, with 22 bases separating them. The CDR3: CASSPAGTRKGEQFF. CDR3 nucleotides: TGTGCCAGCAGTCCGGCGGGTACCCGGAAAGGGGAGCAGTTCTTC.

The chain is built from TRBV19 and TRBJ2-1; a possible D gene is TRBD2 (5 bases). CDR3 size: 14 residues. V lost 1 base and J 4 bases, leaving 8 bases between the germline ends. CDR1 and CDR2 (germline): LNHDA, SQIVND (reference sequence). CDR3 DNA sequence: TGTGCCAGTAGTATAGCGGGAACGTACAATGAGCAGTTCTTC. Protein sequence: CASSIAGTYNEQFF. The complete variable domain, with remaining parts taken from reference TRBV19 and TRBJ2-1, reads DGGITQSPKYLFRKEGQNVTLSCEQNLNHDAMYWYRQDPGQGLRLIYYSQIVNDFQKGDIAEGYSVSREKKESFPLTVTSAQKNPTAFYLCASSIAGTYNEQFFGPGTRLTVL.

This clone was recorded once. The CDR3 is CASSPSGQGMQPQHF. The CDR3 nucleotides are TGTGCCAGCTCACCATCAGGACAGGGAATGCAGCCCCAGCATTTT. The V call is TRBV18, the J call TRBJ1-5, with 8 bases matching TRBD1. Germline V gene data show CDR1 as KGHSH and CDR2 as LQKENI. The CDR3 consists of 15 residues. Unmatched junction bases numbered 7, after V lost 2 bases and J lost 7 bases.